Below, 9 T cell receptor beta chains from the same sample are listed, as sequenced in a study of T-cell memory formation after mild COVID-19. TCRdb reprocessed the 5' RACE reads via MiXCR and lists one record per CDR3 protein. Of roughly 600,000 distinct CDR3 sequences listed, more than 15% were seen once; the top ten hold 12%. The sequencing sample was made of PBMCs or a T cell subset sorted from them (not recorded which). The origin of the receptors is an adult woman who had mild COVID-19 (a few samples of this study predate the infection). Cell type and time point are not known.

The chain carries TRBV4-1 and TRBJ1-1; D remains ambiguous. CDR3 length equals 15 residues. V was trimmed by 5 bases and J by 0 bases, leaving 13 bases between them. In germline, CDR1 is MGHRA, CDR2 YSYEKL. The CDR3, as DNA: TGCGCCAGCAGCACACGGACGGGCCTGAACACTGAAGCTTTCTTT. Protein sequence: CASSTRTGLNTEAFF.

This chain links TRBV19 with TRBJ2-1; 8 positions agree with TRBD2. V lost 6 bases to trimming and J lost 3 bases; unmatched junction nucleotides: 7. Germline V gene sequence: CDR1 LNHDA, CDR2 SQIVND (reference sequence). This CDR3 has 15 residues. The CDR3 protein is CASRLRGGFYNEQFF. The DNA of the CDR3 is TGTGCCAGTAGGCTACGGGGGGGCTTCTACAATGAGCAGTTCTTC. Filled out from reference TRBV19 and TRBJ2-1, the complete variable domain reads DGGITQSPKYLFRKEGQNVTLSCEQNLNHDAMYWYRQDPGQGLRLIYYSQIVNDFQKGDIAEGYSVSREKKESFPLTVTSAQKNPTAFYLCASRLRGGFYNEQFFGPGTRLTVL.

The chain combines TRBV4-2 with TRBJ2-7; 7 bases are shared with TRBD2. The V gene's germline CDR1 is LGHNA and CDR2 YNFKEQ. V dropped 1 base and J dropped 2; count of bases not matched to a gene: 2. This CDR3 comprises 14 residues. The CDR3 DNA is TGTGCCAGCAGCCAAGGACTAGCCACCTACGAGCAGTACTTC. Translation gives CASSQGLATYEQYF.

This clonotype showed up just a few times. J is TRBJ2-3 and V is TRBV9; D might be TRBD2 (6 bases). The length of the CDR3 is 15 residues. Germline V CDR1 and CDR2: SGDLS, YYNGEE. V dropped 2 bases and J dropped 2 bases, with 12 bases sitting between them. CDR3 region: CASSVYGGYTDTQYF. DNA of the CDR3: TGTGCCAGCAGCGTCTACGGGGGATACACAGATACGCAGTATTTT.

The CDR3 sequence is CASSPQQGEAFF. DNA for the CDR3: TGTGCCAGCAGCCCACAACAGGGCGAAGCTTTCTTT. V is TRBV6-5 and J is TRBJ1-1; the D gene is possibly TRBD1 (6 bases). The CDR3 contains 12 residues. The germline CDR1 and CDR2 sequences are MNHEY and SVGAGI. Trimming stripped 6 bases from V and 8 bases from J, with 13 bases between.

This clonotype was counted a few times. The genes are TRBV20-1 and TRBJ2-1; TRBD2 agrees at 7 bases. J lost 0 bases, V lost 5 bases, and 10 bases had no gene match. Germline lookup yields CDR1 DFQATT and CDR2 SNEGSKA (reference sequence). The CDR3 spans 16 residues. The CDR3 sequence: CSAAKGGSSSYNEQFF. In DNA form, the CDR3 reads TGCAGTGCTGCGAAGGGCGGGAGCTCCTCCTACAATGAGCAGTTCTTC.

The DNA for the CDR3 is TGTGCCAGCAGTTACCATTACTATGGCTACACCTTC. It specifies CASSYHYYGYTF. The chain employs TRBV28 and TRBJ1-2; D is undetermined. Per the germline V gene, CDR1 is MDHEN and CDR2 is SYDVKM. The CDR3 runs 12 residues. V lost 4 bases to trimming and J lost 3 bases, with 6 bases between them.

V is TRBV7-8 and J is TRBJ1-2; the match to TRBD1 covers 7 bases. The CDR3 consists of 16 residues. V shed 1 base and J 3 bases; nucleotides not matched to a gene: 8. Germline CDR1 is SGHVS and CDR2 is FQNEAQ. The chain's CDR3 is CASSLGAPGTDYGYTF. CDR3 coding DNA: TGTGCCAGCAGCTTAGGGGCCCCCGGGACAGACTATGGCTACACCTTC.

This chain links TRBV15 with TRBJ1-5; D remains unclear. Germline CDR1 is LNHNV and CDR2 is YYDKDF (reference sequence). V was pared by 5 bases and J by 0 bases, with 2 bases between. This CDR3 is built from 12 residues. CDR3 nucleotides: TGTGCCACCAGCGGTAGCAATCAGCCCCAGCATTTT. Residues: CATSGSNQPQHF. Supplemented by reference TRBV15 and TRBJ1-5, the full variable domain reads DAMVIQNPRYQVTQFGKPVTLSCSQTLNHNVMYWYQQKSSQAPKLLFHYYDKDFNNEADTPDNFQSRRPNTSFCFLDIRSPGLGDTAMYLCATSGSNQPQHFGDGTRLSIL.